Reported below is one TCR beta chain. An end of the junction differs from the germline gene, which may be a read error. These data belong to a study of read filtering for tumor transcriptome and immune sequencing. This CDR3 has 14 residues. This library used roughly 430 ng RNA and molecular barcoded adaptors spanning alpha/delta and beta/gamma chains. Via MiXCR, TCRdb re-called the reads, giving one row per CDR3 protein. The repertoire has approximately 43,000 distinct CDR3 sequences, roughly 13% of them found once; the top ten carry about 29%. The source is a donor at least 40 years old with multiple myeloma. This chain uses TRBV12-3 or TRBV12-4 with TRBJ1-5, with D perhaps TRBD1 (6 bases). Sequencing input: a population of CD138-negative cells sorted from bone marrow. CDR3: CASSWGGQAQAQHF. CDR3 in DNA: TGTGCCAGCAGTTGGGGGGGCCAGGCTCAGGCCCAGCATTTT.